The 20 T cell receptor beta chains below were found in one sample sequenced in a study of control samples from healthy donors and cancer patients. Using immunoSEQ multiplex PCR, the repertoire was profiled, and TCRdb retains in-frame clones only, with some absent. The table records about 120,000 clones, about 90% of them present only once. The sequenced material came from blood. All receptors derive from a man aged 50 to 59 in good health.

The genes are TRBV13 and TRBJ2-2; 14 nucleotides match TRBD2. The CDR3 loop spans 20 amino acids. Germline assignment: CDR1 PRHDT and CDR2 FYEKMQ (reference sequence). V lost 5 bases to trimming and J lost 6 bases; unmatched junction nucleotides: 17. CDR3 residues: CASSIGLAGGADSIAGELFF. CDR3 bases: TGTGCCAGCAGCATTGGACTAGCGGGGGGAGCAGATTCAATCGCCGGGGAGCTGTTTTTT.

The chain couples TRBV27 to TRBJ2-7; tentative D call: TRBD1 (6 bases). From germline, CDR1 is MNHEY and CDR2 SMNVEV (reference sequence). The V gene lost 5 bases and the J gene lost 3 bases, with 14 bases spanning the gap. This CDR3 has 14 amino acids. The CDR3 region is CASSRAGVNYEQYF. The CDR3, as DNA: TGTGCCAGCAGTAGGGCAGGGGTCAACTACGAGCAGTACTTC.

The rearrangement uses TRBV27 and TRBJ1-1; the D gene is possibly TRBD1 (5 bases). CDR3 size: 12 residues. V was cut by 7 bases and J by 2 bases, with 8 bases left in between. Germline CDR1 reads MNHEY; CDR2 reads SMNVEV (reference sequence). DNA of the CDR3: TGTGCCAGCATCGGGGGAAACACTGAAGCTTTCTTT. Translating gives CASIGGNTEAFF.

CDR3 DNA: TGTGCCAGCAGTCCATCCGGGACATCGAACACCGGGGAGCTGTTTTTT. Its translation is CASSPSGTSNTGELFF. This chain connects TRBV7-2 to TRBJ2-2; tentative D call: TRBD1 (6 bases). This CDR3 region has 16 residues. The germline CDR1 and CDR2 sequences are SGHTA and FQGNSA. V was shortened by 6 bases and J by 0 bases, with 14 bases between the two germline ends.

The chain carries TRBV4-2 and TRBJ2-1; tentative D call: TRBD2 (5 bases). The CDR3 totals 17 residues. Between the trimmed V and J ends, which lost 0 bases and 2 bases, there was a span of 14 bases. Germline lookup yields CDR1 LGHNA and CDR2 YNFKEQ. CDR3 in amino acids: CASSQDFPQRTYNEQFF. As DNA, the CDR3 is TGTGCCAGCAGCCAAGATTTTCCCCAGCGGACCTACAATGAGCAGTTCTTC.

V usage is TRBV5-4 and J usage is TRBJ2-3, with 16 nucleotides matching TRBD2. Germline CDR1 and CDR2: SGHNT and YYREEE (reference sequence). V lost 4 bases, J lost 9 bases, and 11 bases stayed unmatched. The CDR3 runs to 17 residues. The CDR3 is CASSLTGTSGGAGTQYF. The CDR3 nucleotides are TGTGCCAGCAGCCTAACCGGGACTAGCGGGGGGGCTGGGACGCAGTATTTT.

The J gene is TRBJ2-2, the V gene TRBV9, with D possibly being TRBD2 (7 bases). Between the trimmed V and J ends, which lost 1 base and 1 base, there was a span of 11 bases. The CDR3 covers 16 residues. In germline, CDR1 is SGDLS, CDR2 YYNGEE. CDR3 nucleotides: TGTGCCAGCAGCGTAAGGGGGGGCGGGAACACCGGGGAGCTGTTTTTT. It encodes CASSVRGGGNTGELFF.

The chain uses TRBV7-8 and TRBJ2-7; D is possibly TRBD1 or TRBD2 (6 bases each). The germline gives CDR1 SGHVS, CDR2 FQNEAQ. CDR3 length: 15 amino acids. V lost 1 base to trimming and J lost 1 base, with 11 bases between them. The CDR3 is CASSLGGTRSYEQYF. As DNA, the CDR3 is TGTGCCAGCAGCTTAGGCGGGACAAGATCCTACGAGCAGTACTTC. The variable domain in full, with the rest retrieved from reference TRBV7-8 and TRBJ2-7, is GAGVSQSPRYKVAKRGQDVALRCDPISGHVSLFWYQQALGQGPEFLTYFQNEAQLDKSGLPSDRFFAERPEGSVSTLKIQRTQQEDSAVYLCASSLGGTRSYEQYFGPGTRLTVT.

The chain is built from TRBV3-1 (or the pseudogene TRBV3-2) and TRBJ2-3; TRBD2 matches at 8 bases. The J segment lost 10 bases and the V segment lost 1 base, leaving 4 bases of the junction unmatched. Germline V gene sequence: CDR1 LGHDT, CDR2 YNNKEL (reference sequence). The CDR3 extends over 13 amino acids. CDR3 amino acids: CASSQAGGVAQYF. In DNA form, the CDR3 reads TGTGCCAGCAGCCAAGCGGGGGGGGTCGCGCAGTATTTT.

This sequence joins TRBV27 and TRBJ1-2; the match to TRBD1 covers 7 bases. CDR3 length equals 15 residues. The germline V gene has CDR1 MNHEY and CDR2 SMNVEV (reference sequence). The J segment lost 3 bases and the V segment lost 6 bases, leaving 10 bases of the junction unmatched. CDR3 DNA sequence: TGTGCCAGCAGAAGTTCCGGGGACAGCCACTATGGCTACACCTTC. This encodes CASRSSGDSHYGYTF.

This chain uses TRBV19 with TRBJ1-1, with 7 bases aligning to TRBD1. The CDR3 has 13 residues. CDR1 LNHDA and CDR2 SQIVND come from the germline V gene (reference sequence). J lost 4 bases, V lost 5 bases, and 4 bases had no gene match. The CDR3 loop is CASSPQGGTEAFF. The CDR3 DNA follows: TGTGCCAGTAGTCCCCAGGGGGGCACTGAAGCTTTCTTT. Full variable domain (rest looked up from reference TRBV19 and TRBJ1-1): DGGITQSPKYLFRKEGQNVTLSCEQNLNHDAMYWYRQDPGQGLRLIYYSQIVNDFQKGDIAEGYSVSREKKESFPLTVTSAQKNPTAFYLCASSPQGGTEAFFGQGTRLTVV.

The chain uses TRBV27 and TRBJ1-5; maybe TRBD1 (5 bases). This CDR3 spans 15 amino acids. V lost 5 bases, J lost 0 bases, and 11 bases lay in between. The germline V gene encodes CDR1 MNHEY and CDR2 SMNVEV (reference sequence). CDR3 sequence (DNA): TGTGCCAGCAGTCCGTGGACACATAGCAATCAGCCCCAGCATTTT. This sequence encodes CASSPWTHSNQPQHF.

The chain employs TRBV12-3 or TRBV12-4 and TRBJ2-3, with 10 bases identical to TRBD2. The CDR3 runs to 13 residues. Trimming cost V 7 bases and J 11 bases; bases outside gene matches: 9. The CDR3 DNA is TGTGCCAGCATTAGCGGGGGGCTTAATAAGCAGTATTTT. Amino acid sequence: CASISGGLNKQYF.

This chain connects TRBV19 to TRBJ1-1; D is possibly TRBD1 (5 bases). The germline CDR1 and CDR2 sequences are LNHDA and SQIVND (reference sequence). V lost 8 bases and J lost 0, with 13 bases in between. The CDR3 is 14 amino acids. The CDR3 loop is CASRGKGLNTEAFF. CDR3 in DNA: TGTGCCAGTCGTGGGAAGGGGTTGAACACTGAAGCTTTCTTT.

The chain joins TRBV12-3 or TRBV12-4 to TRBJ1-5, with D tentatively TRBD1 (6 bases). Between the trimmed V and J ends, which lost 7 bases and 5 bases, there was a span of 12 bases. This CDR3 region has 13 residues. The CDR3 protein is CASKPSGDQPQHF. For the CDR3, the DNA is TGTGCCAGCAAACCCTCAGGGGATCAGCCCCAGCATTTT.

CDR3 in DNA: TGTGCCAGCGGGAAGGGACAGGGGTCCACCGGGGAGCTGTTTTTT. Amino acid sequence: CASGKGQGSTGELFF. This chain connects TRBV2 to TRBJ2-2; 10 bases line up with TRBD1. CDR3 size: 15 residues. The ends lost 8 bases at V and 4 bases at J; junction bases unmatched: 7. The germline CDR1 and CDR2 sequences are SNHLY and FYNNEI.

CDR3 bases: TGTGCCAGCAGCGGTAGCGGGGGGGCGAAAGAGACCCAGTACTTC. This codes for CASSGSGGAKETQYF. The chain has TRBV9 and TRBJ2-5; TRBD2 matches 11 bases. This CDR3 spans 15 amino acids. The germline V gene has CDR1 SGDLS and CDR2 YYNGEE. J lost 3 bases, V lost 3 bases, and 4 bases had no gene match. Based on the CDR3 plus reference TRBV9 and TRBJ2-5, the full variable domain is DSGVTQTPKHLITATGQRVTLRCSPRSGDLSVYWYQQSLDQGLQFLIQYYNGEERAKGNILERFSAQQFPDLHSELNLSSLELGDSALYFCASSGSGGAKETQYFGPGTRLLVL.

The chain links TRBV5-4 to TRBJ2-7; no firm D call. Deletions cut 4 bases from V and 5 bases from J, with 10 bases between. Germline CDR1 is SGHNT and CDR2 is YYREEE (reference sequence). This CDR3 is 12 amino acids long. The CDR3 DNA sequence: TGTGCCAGCAGCGGGCCCCGAGACGAGCAGTACTTC. Encoded protein: CASSGPRDEQYF.

The chain is built from TRBV14 and TRBJ1-6, with D possibly matching TRBD1 (6 bases). The CDR3 runs 14 residues. CDR1 and CDR2 from the germline V gene are SGHDN and FVKESK. V was clipped by 4 bases and J by 8 bases, with 12 bases between them. The DNA for the CDR3 is TGTGCCAGCAGCCTTTCAGGGGATTATTCACCCCTCCACTTT. Translating gives CASSLSGDYSPLHF.

The CDR3 is CASSRRQGVDEQFF. CDR3 nucleotides: TGTGCCAGCAGCCGCCGACAGGGAGTGGATGAGCAGTTCTTC. The rearrangement joins TRBV4-2 to TRBJ2-1, with TRBD1 matching over 7 bases. V lost 4 bases and J lost 8; bases outside the gene matches: 8. CDR3 length equals 14 residues. The germline gives CDR1 LGHNA, CDR2 YNFKEQ.